These T cell receptor beta chains were read from a single sample in a study of shared clonotypes between healthy human individuals. Measured with immunoSEQ multiplex PCR; TCRdb has only the in-frame clones, and not every one. The table has a few hundred thousand clones, just over 75% seen once. Sequenced material: PBMCs. Receptors originate from a woman in her forties in good health. Some clones in this sample may be carry-over from other donors' samples. The CDR3 runs from the conserved cysteine through the conserved F or W. Fields, in order: V gene, J gene, CDR3 protein.

v_gene: TRBV5-8
j_gene: TRBJ2-5
CDR3aa: CASSLDAGQETQYF

v_gene: TRBV7-3
j_gene: TRBJ2-1
CDR3aa: CASTEDRSSARQFF

v_gene: TRBV6-1
j_gene: TRBJ2-7
CDR3aa: CASSERGGSSSYEQYF

v_gene: TRBV15
j_gene: TRBJ2-7
CDR3aa: CATSRVGQGYEQYF

v_gene: TRBV14
j_gene: TRBJ2-5
CDR3aa: CASSQVGSTQYF

v_gene: TRBV5-8
j_gene: TRBJ2-5
CDR3aa: CASSRLGYF

v_gene: TRBV30
j_gene: TRBJ2-7
CDR3aa: CAWSVLGRDYEQYF

v_gene: TRBV13
j_gene: TRBJ2-3
CDR3aa: CASSPRMRPTDTQYF

v_gene: TRBV28
j_gene: TRBJ2-7
CDR3aa: CASSSPSLAGGDEQYF

v_gene: TRBV29-1
j_gene: TRBJ1-5
CDR3aa: CSAGGTDNQPQHF

v_gene: TRBV15
j_gene: TRBJ1-2
CDR3aa: CATSRPGQALEGYTF

v_gene: TRBV5-3
j_gene: TRBJ2-2
CDR3aa: CARSERLAAVTGELFF

v_gene: TRBV5-8
j_gene: TRBJ1-5
CDR3aa: CASSSTGQYNQPQHF

v_gene: TRBV5-1
j_gene: TRBJ1-1
CDR3aa: CASSLSGTGSGTEAFF

v_gene: TRBV14
j_gene: TRBJ2-3
CDR3aa: CASSQDNADTQYF

v_gene: TRBV29-1
j_gene: .
CDR3aa: CSVEDGTYEQYF

v_gene: TRBV27
j_gene: TRBJ2-7
CDR3aa: CASSLKGGGGTSYEQYF

v_gene: TRBV9
j_gene: TRBJ1-2
CDR3aa: CASSVSMAQPYGYTF

v_gene: TRBV29-1
j_gene: TRBJ2-7
CDR3aa: CSVEGAAYEQYF

v_gene: TRBV30
j_gene: TRBJ1-1
CDR3aa: CAWSVGTAIGPEAFF

v_gene: TRBV5-1
j_gene: TRBJ2-1
CDR3aa: CASSSSRTSGVEQFF

v_gene: TRBV10-3
j_gene: TRBJ2-2
CDR3aa: CAISFRSVTGELFF

v_gene: TRBV11-2
j_gene: TRBJ2-7
CDR3aa: CASSFGYTSYEQYF

v_gene: TRBV27
j_gene: TRBJ2-5
CDR3aa: CASSHRPGQETQYF

v_gene: TRBV2
j_gene: TRBJ2-6
CDR3aa: CASTIDRANVLTF

v_gene: TRBV14
j_gene: TRBJ1-5
CDR3aa: CASSQNNQPQHF

v_gene: TRBV28
j_gene: TRBJ2-7
CDR3aa: CASSSLGGSRYEQYF

v_gene: TRBV28
j_gene: TRBJ2-3
CDR3aa: CASSTAGTASTDTQYF

v_gene: TRBV29-1
j_gene: TRBJ2-1
CDR3aa: CSVQDRTGNNEQFF

v_gene: TRBV5-4
j_gene: TRBJ2-1
CDR3aa: CASSPMGGRNYNEQFF